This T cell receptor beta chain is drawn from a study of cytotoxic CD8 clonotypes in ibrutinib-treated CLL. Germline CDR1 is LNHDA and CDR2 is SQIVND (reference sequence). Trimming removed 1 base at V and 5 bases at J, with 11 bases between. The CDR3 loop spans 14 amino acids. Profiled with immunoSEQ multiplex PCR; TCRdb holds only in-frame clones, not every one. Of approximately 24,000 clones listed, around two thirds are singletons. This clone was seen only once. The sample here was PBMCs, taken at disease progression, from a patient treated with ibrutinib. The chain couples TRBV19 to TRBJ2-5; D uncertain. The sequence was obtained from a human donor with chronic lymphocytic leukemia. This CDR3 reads CASSIVPRIETQYF. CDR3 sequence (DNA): TGTGCCAGTAGTATAGTACCCAGGATCGAGACCCAGTACTTC.